One sample yielded the 21 T cell receptor beta chains listed below, sequenced in a study of OX40 agonist ivuxolimab in advanced cancers. The method was immunoSEQ multiplex PCR; TCRdb's version includes in-frame clones alone and lacks a portion of them. The repertoire holds approximately 30,000 clones, with around 88% as singletons. Sequencing used CD4+ or CD8+ T cells sorted from blood, obtained in a trial of the OX40 agonist ivuxolimab. These receptors originate from an adult with an advanced solid tumor such as melanoma, head and neck, liver or kidney cancer.

A remark on this clone: The junction shows a germline mismatch at one end, possibly a read error. This chain links TRBV7-2 with TRBJ1-3, with no clear D. Germline V gives CDR1 SGHTA, CDR2 FQGNSA. The CDR3 contains 14 residues. CDR3 DNA sequence: TGTGCCAGCAGCTTACAAGGGATTGGAGACACCATATATTTT. Its protein is CASSLQGIGDTIYF.

The rearrangement joins TRBV27 to TRBJ2-4; maybe TRBD2 (6 bases). Germline-derived CDR1 and CDR2 are MNHEY and SMNVEV (reference sequence). This CDR3 is built from 13 residues. Deletions cut 2 bases from V and 10 bases from J, with 12 bases between. CDR3 loop: CASSLELASIQYF. CDR3 nucleotides: TGTGCCAGCAGTTTAGAGCTAGCGAGTATTCAGTACTTC.

This clone was recorded only once. The genes are TRBV27 and TRBJ1-3, with TRBD1 as a possible D gene (5 bases). The germline V gene encodes CDR1 MNHEY and CDR2 SMNVEV (reference sequence). CDR3 length: 14 residues. V dropped 3 bases and J dropped 3 bases, with 9 bases sitting between them. The CDR3 reads CASSLGPYGNTIYF. The CDR3 DNA sequence: TGTGCCAGCAGTTTGGGACCCTATGGAAACACCATATATTTT.

The chain uses TRBV23-1 and TRBJ1-6, with TRBD1 matching over 11 bases. TRBV23-1 is annotated as an ORF whose role is uncertain. The CDR3 covers 20 residues. With 0 bases clipped from V and 7 bases from J, the junction kept 14 bases outside the gene matches. In nucleotides, the CDR3 is TGCGCCAGCAGTCAATCAGGGGACAGGGGGGGGAAGAAGGGCAATTCACCCCTCCACTTT. It encodes CASSQSGDRGGKKGNSPLHF.

This clone is a singleton in its sample. The rearrangement links TRBV10-3 to TRBJ2-2, with TRBD2 matching 11 bases. The CDR3 has 16 amino acids. Germline CDR1 ENHRY, CDR2 SYGVKD. J was trimmed by 8 bases and V by 3 bases; bases with no gene match: 8. The CDR3: CAISEFRLAGQGELFF. In DNA, the CDR3 is TGTGCCATCAGTGAATTTAGACTAGCGGGACAGGGGGAGCTGTTTTTT.

CDR3 sequence: CASSQERPGANYGYTF. CDR3 nucleotides: TGCGCCAGCAGCCAAGAACGGCCGGGGGCGAACTATGGCTACACCTTC. J is TRBJ1-2 and V is TRBV4-1; tentatively, D is TRBD1 (6 bases). Germline V CDR1 and CDR2: MGHRA, YSYEKL. CDR3 size: 16 residues. Trimming took off 0 bases at V and 2 bases at J, with 13 bases between the two ends.

V gene TRBV19 combines with J gene TRBJ2-7, with TRBD1 matching 7 bases. Germline CDR1 LNHDA, CDR2 SQIVND (reference sequence). CDR3 length: 15 residues. With 3 bases clipped from V and 5 bases from J, the junction kept 10 bases outside the gene matches. The chain's CDR3 is CASSIGPGGTDEQYF. CDR3 DNA: TGTGCCAGTAGTATTGGTCCAGGGGGTACCGACGAGCAGTACTTC.

This rearrangement joins TRBV6-1 to TRBJ2-7; no clear D. From germline, CDR1 is MNHNS and CDR2 SASEGT. The CDR3 contains 15 residues. Trimming removed 5 bases from V and 0 bases from J, with 14 bases in between. CDR3 coding DNA: TGTGCCAGCAGTCTGTGGGCCCTGAGCTCCTACGAGCAGTACTTC. It translates to CASSLWALSSYEQYF.

The chain combines TRBV23-1 with TRBJ2-6; unclear D gene. TRBV23-1 is an open reading frame whose function is uncertain. Trimming shortened V by 1 base and J by 0 bases, and 25 bases separated the two germline ends. CDR3 length: 22 residues. CDR3 sequence reads: CASSQFEDHSPFPSSGANVLTF. The CDR3 DNA sequence: TGCGCCAGCAGTCAATTCGAAGACCACAGCCCTTTTCCGAGCTCTGGGGCCAACGTCCTGACTTTC.

This chain uses TRBV2 with TRBJ1-2; D is unclear. V was trimmed by 2 bases and J by 8 bases, leaving 21 bases between them. Germline assignment: CDR1 SNHLY and CDR2 FYNNEI. The CDR3 consists of 16 residues. CDR3 bases: TGTGCCAGCAGTGAAATCACAGACCGGGGTATGCGAGGCTACACCTTC. Translated, it gives CASSEITDRGMRGYTF.

The J gene is TRBJ2-7, the V gene TRBV28; D possibly matches TRBD1 or TRBD2 (7 bases each). V shed 2 bases and J shed 7 bases, with 15 bases lying between them. The CDR3 runs 14 residues. The germline gives CDR1 MDHEN, CDR2 SYDVKM. The CDR3 coding sequence is TGTGCCAGCAGTTTACAGGGGGGGACGAGGGAGCAGTACTTC. Encoded protein: CASSLQGGTREQYF.

This clone was found a few times. The chain combines TRBV7-9 with TRBJ1-6; D remains ambiguous. V was cut by 1 base and J by 2 bases, with 9 bases left in between. Germline CDR1 is SEHNR and CDR2 is FQNEAQ (reference sequence). The CDR3 loop spans 16 amino acids. CDR3 coding DNA: TGTGCCAGCAGCTTAGATAGACCGGCCTATAATTCACCCCTCCACTTT. Its protein product is CASSLDRPAYNSPLHF.

The chain joins TRBV9 to TRBJ2-2; tentatively, D is TRBD1 or TRBD2 (6 bases each). V gave up 3 bases and J gave up 6 bases, with 12 bases separating them. The germline CDR1 and CDR2 sequences are SGDLS and YYNGEE. This CDR3 has 14 residues. The CDR3 protein is CASSGGASSGELFF. The CDR3 coding sequence is TGTGCCAGCAGCGGGGGGGCGTCCTCCGGGGAGCTGTTTTTT.

In this sample, this clone turned up a few times. The CDR3 reads CASSQEPGTQNTEAFF. The CDR3, as DNA: TGCGCCAGCAGCCAAGAGCCCGGGACACAGAACACTGAAGCTTTCTTT. This chain uses TRBV4-1 with TRBJ1-1; D might be TRBD1 (6 bases). Trimming removed 0 bases at V and 1 base at J, with 12 bases between. The germline CDR1 and CDR2 sequences are MGHRA and YSYEKL. The CDR3 length is 16 residues.

The chain uses TRBV13 and TRBJ2-1; D not resolved. The CDR3 length is 13 residues. Germline CDR1 is PRHDT and CDR2 is FYEKMQ (reference sequence). V lost 0 bases to trimming and J lost 6 bases, with 6 bases between them. As DNA, the CDR3 is TGTGCCAGCAGCTTAGGCCGGAGCAATGAGCAGTTCTTC. Translated, it gives CASSLGRSNEQFF.

V gene TRBV19 combines with J gene TRBJ2-1; possible D gene TRBD2, 5 bases. V shed 3 bases and J shed 6 bases, with 9 bases lying between them. CDR1 and CDR2 (germline): LNHDA, SQIVND (reference sequence). CDR3 length: 13 amino acids. The CDR3 reads CASSMGSGNEQFF. The CDR3 DNA reads as TGTGCCAGTAGTATGGGGAGCGGCAATGAGCAGTTCTTC.

This sequence joins TRBV11-2 and TRBJ1-1; D ambiguous. The CDR3 covers 12 residues. Germline CDR1 and CDR2: SGHAT and FQNNGV. V was trimmed by 1 base and J by 3 bases, leaving 3 bases between them. CDR3 amino acids: CASSLGDTEAFF. The DNA of the CDR3 is TGTGCCAGCAGCTTAGGAGACACTGAAGCTTTCTTT.

The sample holds one count of this clone. The V gene is TRBV19, the J gene TRBJ1-2; no clear D. Trimming removed 5 bases at V and 8 bases at J, with 21 bases between. The CDR3 length is 15 residues. CDR1 is LNHDA, CDR2 SQIVND, per germline (reference sequence). The CDR3 nucleotides read TGTGCCAGTAGTGGCGTGACAAGGCTCCCGGAGGGCTACACCTTC. Amino acids: CASSGVTRLPEGYTF.

The chain has TRBV5-1 and TRBJ2-1; TRBD2 agrees at 15 bases. CDR3 length: 17 amino acids. Germline V gives CDR1 SGHRS, CDR2 YFSETQ. The J segment lost 8 bases and the V segment lost 2 bases, leaving 8 bases of the junction unmatched. CDR3 residues: CASSFLPGLAGGDEQFF. The DNA of the CDR3 is TGCGCCAGCAGCTTCCTACCGGGACTAGCGGGAGGCGATGAGCAGTTCTTC.

The chain is built from TRBV27 and TRBJ1-1, with D perhaps matching TRBD1 (6 bases). Germline assignment: CDR1 MNHEY and CDR2 SMNVEV (reference sequence). CDR3 length: 18 amino acids. Trimming took 2 bases from V and 0 from J, leaving 19 bases between them. CDR3 protein: CASSLDAVGGHMNTEAFF. The CDR3 nucleotides read TGTGCCAGCAGTTTAGACGCAGTCGGGGGCCACATGAACACTGAAGCTTTCTTT.

This chain joins TRBV7-9 and TRBJ1-2; 7 nucleotides agree with TRBD1. Germline CDR1 SEHNR, CDR2 FQNEAQ (reference sequence). CDR3 size: 14 residues. J was trimmed by 5 bases and V by 1 base; bases with no gene match: 4. The CDR3 nucleotides read TGTGCCAGCAGCTTAGGGACAGGCAGATATGGCTACACCTTC. Protein sequence: CASSLGTGRYGYTF.